This entry is about one T cell receptor (beta chain). Its antigen is currently unknown. Profiled with immunoSEQ multiplex PCR; TCRdb holds only in-frame clones, not every one. In the table there are about 43,000 clones, over 65% of which are singletons. Germline loops: CDR1 MNHNY, CDR2 SVGAGI (reference sequence). This CDR3 region has 13 residues. Trimming left V 5 bases short and J 3 bases short, with 11 bases between. The sample originates from a study of PD-1 blockade in classical Hodgkin lymphoma. Study outcomes and limitations: With CD4+ cells, TCR diversity rose significantly by C4D1, but not with CD8+ cells. When nivolumab was started under 1 year after ASCT, patients were excluded. TCR diversity at baseline was reported to be reduced in newly diagnosed patients relative to healthy donors.

Brentuximab vedotin exposure varied among the patients, all of whom had relapsed after autologous stem cell transplantation. The sequence was obtained from a human donor with classical Hodgkin lymphoma. Sample: peripheral blood mononuclear cells (PBMCs), taken before the second cycle of nivolumab. The rearrangement uses TRBV6-6 and TRBJ2-7; D remains ambiguous. The CDR3 here is CASSPESLYEQYF. CDR3 coding DNA: TGTGCCAGCAGTCCAGAAAGCCTCTACGAGCAGTACTTC.